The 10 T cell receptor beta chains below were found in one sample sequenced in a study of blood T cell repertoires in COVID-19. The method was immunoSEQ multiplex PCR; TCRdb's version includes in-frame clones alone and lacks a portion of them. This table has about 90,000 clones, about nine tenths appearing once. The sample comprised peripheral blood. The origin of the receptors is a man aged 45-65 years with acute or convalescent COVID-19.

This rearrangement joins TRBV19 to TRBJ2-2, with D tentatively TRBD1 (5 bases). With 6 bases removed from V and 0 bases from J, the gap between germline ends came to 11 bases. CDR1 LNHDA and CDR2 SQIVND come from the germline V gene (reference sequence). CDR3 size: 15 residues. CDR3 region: CASRLGHANTGELFF. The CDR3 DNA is TGTGCCAGTAGGCTGGGGCACGCGAACACCGGGGAGCTGTTTTTT.

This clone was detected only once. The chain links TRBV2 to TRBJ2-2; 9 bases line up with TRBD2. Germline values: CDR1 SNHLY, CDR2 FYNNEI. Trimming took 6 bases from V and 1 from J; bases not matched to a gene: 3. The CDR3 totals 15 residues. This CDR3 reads CASRSAGGNTGELFF. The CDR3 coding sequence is TGTGCCAGCAGATCAGCGGGAGGGAACACCGGGGAGCTGTTTTTT.

The CDR3 coding sequence is TGTGCCAGCAGTTCGCAGGGGTTTAACACTGAAGCTTTCTTT. This translates into CASSSQGFNTEAFF. This chain links TRBV27 with TRBJ1-1; a weak D match, TRBD1 (6 bases). Per the germline V gene, CDR1 is MNHEY and CDR2 is SMNVEV (reference sequence). The CDR3 is 14 residues long. Trimming stripped 4 bases from V and 2 bases from J, with 11 bases between.

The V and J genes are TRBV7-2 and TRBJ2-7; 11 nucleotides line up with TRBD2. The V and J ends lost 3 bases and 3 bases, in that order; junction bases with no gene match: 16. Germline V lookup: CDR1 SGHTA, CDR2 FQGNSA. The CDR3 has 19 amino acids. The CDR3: CASSFRAGGTSGENYEQYF. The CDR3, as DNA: TGTGCCAGCAGCTTCCGGGCGGGCGGGACTAGCGGCGAGAACTACGAGCAGTACTTC.

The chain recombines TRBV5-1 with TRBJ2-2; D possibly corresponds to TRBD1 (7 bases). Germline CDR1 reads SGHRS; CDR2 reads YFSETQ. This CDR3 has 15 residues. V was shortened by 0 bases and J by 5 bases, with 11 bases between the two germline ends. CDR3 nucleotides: TGCGCCAGCAGCTTGGTCGCGGGACAGACCGGGGAGCTGTTTTTT. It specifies CASSLVAGQTGELFF.

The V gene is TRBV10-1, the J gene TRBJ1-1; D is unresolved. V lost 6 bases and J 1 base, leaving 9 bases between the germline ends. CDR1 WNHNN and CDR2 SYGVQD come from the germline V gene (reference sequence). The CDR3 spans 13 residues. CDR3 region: CASRTEKNTEAFF. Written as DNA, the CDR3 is TGCGCCAGCAGGACTGAAAAGAACACTGAAGCTTTCTTT.

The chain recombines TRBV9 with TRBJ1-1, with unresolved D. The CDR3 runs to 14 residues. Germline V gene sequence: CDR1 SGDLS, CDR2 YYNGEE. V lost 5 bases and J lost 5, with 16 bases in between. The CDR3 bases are TGTGCCAGCAGAAAAATAGACGGCGGTACTGAAGCTTTCTTT. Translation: CASRKIDGGTEAFF.

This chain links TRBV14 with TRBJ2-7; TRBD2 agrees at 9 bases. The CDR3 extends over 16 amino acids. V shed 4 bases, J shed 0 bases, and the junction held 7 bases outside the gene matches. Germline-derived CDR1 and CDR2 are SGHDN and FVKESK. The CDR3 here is CASSPSGRPSSYEQYF. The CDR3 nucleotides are TGTGCCAGCAGCCCGAGCGGGAGGCCGAGCTCCTACGAGCAGTACTTC.

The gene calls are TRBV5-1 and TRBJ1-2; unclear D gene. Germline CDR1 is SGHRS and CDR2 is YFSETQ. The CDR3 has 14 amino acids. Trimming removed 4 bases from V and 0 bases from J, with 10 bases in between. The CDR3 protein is CASSTTSTNYGYTF. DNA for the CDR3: TGCGCCAGCAGCACTACGTCTACTAACTATGGCTACACCTTC.

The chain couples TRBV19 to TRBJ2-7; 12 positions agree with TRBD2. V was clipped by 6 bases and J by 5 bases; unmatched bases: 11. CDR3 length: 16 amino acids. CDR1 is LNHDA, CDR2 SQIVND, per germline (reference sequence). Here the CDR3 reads CASSKGTSGLYDEQYF. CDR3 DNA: TGTGCCAGTAGCAAGGGGACTAGCGGGTTGTACGACGAGCAGTACTTC.